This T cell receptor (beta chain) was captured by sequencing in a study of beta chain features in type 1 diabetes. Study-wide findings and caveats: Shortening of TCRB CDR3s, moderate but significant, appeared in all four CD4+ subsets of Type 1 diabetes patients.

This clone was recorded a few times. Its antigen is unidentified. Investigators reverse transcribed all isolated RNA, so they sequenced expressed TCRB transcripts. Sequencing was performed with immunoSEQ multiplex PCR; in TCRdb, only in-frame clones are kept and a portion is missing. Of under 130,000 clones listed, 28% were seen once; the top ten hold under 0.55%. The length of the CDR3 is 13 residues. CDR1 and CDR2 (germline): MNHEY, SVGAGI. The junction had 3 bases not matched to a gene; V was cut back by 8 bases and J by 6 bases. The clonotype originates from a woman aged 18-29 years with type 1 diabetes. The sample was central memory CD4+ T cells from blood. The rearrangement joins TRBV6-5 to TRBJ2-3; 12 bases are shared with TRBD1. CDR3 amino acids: CASSGQGADTQYF. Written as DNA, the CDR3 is TGTGCCAGCTCGGGACAGGGGGCCGATACGCAGTATTTT.